A single sample gave rise to the 12 T cell receptor beta chains below, sequenced in a study of beta chain features in type 1 diabetes. Study conclusions and caveats: Researchers report that Type 1 diabetes patients had moderately but significantly shorter TCRB CDR3s across all four CD4+ subsets.

For these TCRs, the target antigens are not known. All of the isolated RNA was reverse transcribed, so expressed TCRB transcripts were sequenced. The table came from immunoSEQ multiplex PCR; TCRdb's copy has only in-frame clones and leaves some out. The sample contains about 160,000 clones, roughly 8% of which appear only once. The sequencing input was central memory CD4+ T cells from blood. Every receptor here comes from a woman aged 18 to 35 with type 1 diabetes.

This chain connects TRBV2 to TRBJ1-2; D unclear. The CDR3 extends over 13 amino acids. The germline CDR1 and CDR2 sequences are SNHLY and FYNNEI. V was trimmed by 3 bases and J by 1 base, leaving 6 bases between them. CDR3 sequence reads: CASSDTFNYGYTF. The DNA of the CDR3 is TGTGCCAGCAGTGACACATTTAACTATGGCTACACCTTC.

In this sample, this clone turned up a few times. The CDR3: CASTMAGTEAFF. DNA of the CDR3: TGTGCCAGCACCATGGCGGGCACTGAAGCTTTCTTT. This sequence joins TRBV28 and TRBJ1-1; D uncertain. The V gene's germline CDR1 is MDHEN and CDR2 SYDVKM. V was shortened by 7 bases and J by 4 bases, with 10 bases between the two germline ends. The CDR3 is 12 residues long.

V usage is TRBV19 and J usage is TRBJ1-1; tentative D call: TRBD1 (5 bases). V lost 7 bases, J lost 5 bases, and 17 bases lay in between. Germline CDR1 reads LNHDA; CDR2 reads SQIVND (reference sequence). This CDR3 comprises 14 residues. Here the CDR3 reads CASISRRGSTEAFF. The CDR3 nucleotides are TGTGCCAGTATCTCAAGACGGGGGAGTACTGAAGCTTTCTTT.

The V and J genes are TRBV7-2 and TRBJ2-3; TRBD2 agrees at 9 bases. V trimming: 1 base; J trimming: 11 bases; junction bases outside the gene matches: 7. CDR1 SGHTA and CDR2 FQGNSA come from the germline V gene. This CDR3 region has 14 residues. The CDR3 DNA is TGTGCCAGCAGCTTAGAGGAGACTAGCGGCTGGCAGTATTTT. Its protein is CASSLEETSGWQYF.

The genes are TRBV5-4 and TRBJ2-3, with 7 bases identical to TRBD2. Germline V gene sequence: CDR1 SGHNT, CDR2 YYREEE (reference sequence). CDR3 length equals 15 residues. V gave up 3 bases and J gave up 0 bases; unmatched junction bases: 4. This CDR3 is CASSSGTISTDTQYF. The CDR3 region has the DNA TGTGCCAGCAGCTCCGGGACTATCAGCACAGATACGCAGTATTTT.

The CDR3 reads CASSLDASFDTQYF. For the CDR3, the DNA is TGTGCCAGCAGCTTAGACGCTAGCTTCGATACGCAGTATTTT. This sequence joins TRBV7-2 and TRBJ2-3; tentative D call: TRBD2 (5 bases). Trimming stripped 1 base from V and 6 bases from J, with 11 bases between. CDR1 SGHTA and CDR2 FQGNSA come from the germline V gene. The CDR3 consists of 14 residues.

There are a few counts of this clone. The chain couples TRBV10-3 to TRBJ2-5; TRBD1 aligns across 8 bases. Germline V lookup: CDR1 ENHRY, CDR2 SYGVKD. This CDR3 comprises 13 residues. Trimming removed 8 bases from V and 1 base from J; junction bases left unmatched: 3. This chain's CDR3 is CAIGGQGQETQYF. The CDR3 coding sequence is TGTGCCATCGGTGGACAGGGCCAAGAGACCCAGTACTTC.

This clone was seen a few times. The chain employs TRBV4-1 and TRBJ1-6, with D hard to call. CDR1 is MGHRA, CDR2 YSYEKL, per germline. CDR3 length: 16 residues. V was pared by 3 bases and J by 7 bases, with 16 bases between. The CDR3 DNA follows: TGCGCCAGCAGCCACCCCGGCGGGGTGGGGAATTCACCCCTCCACTTT. Translated: CASSHPGGVGNSPLHF.

This clone was detected only a few times. This rearrangement joins TRBV6-1 to TRBJ2-7, with 9 bases fitting TRBD1. Germline V gene lookup returns CDR1 MNHNS and CDR2 SASEGT. Trimming removed 6 bases from V and 2 bases from J; junction bases left unmatched: 8. This CDR3 region has 15 residues. The CDR3 here is CASSRQGEGAYEQYF. The CDR3 DNA follows: TGTGCCAGCAGCCGACAGGGGGAGGGCGCCTACGAGCAGTACTTC.

The rearrangement joins TRBV28 to TRBJ2-1, with TRBD2 matching 8 bases. The J segment lost 7 bases and the V segment lost 11 bases, leaving 10 bases of the junction unmatched. Germline V gene data show CDR1 as MDHEN and CDR2 as SYDVKM. This CDR3 has 13 residues. In DNA, the CDR3 is TGTGCCGGAAGGGCCAGCGGGAGTAATGAGCAGTTCTTC. This sequence encodes CAGRASGSNEQFF.

The V call is TRBV18, the J call TRBJ2-7; TRBD1 agrees at 11 bases. The germline CDR1 and CDR2 sequences are KGHSH and LQKENI. The CDR3 is 14 amino acids. J gave up 3 bases and V 3 bases, and 1 base lay outside the gene matches. The CDR3 DNA reads TGTGCCAGCTCACCGGACAGGGGGCTCTACGAGCAGTACTTC. This codes for CASSPDRGLYEQYF.

This clone was observed a handful of times. The V gene is TRBV18, the J gene TRBJ2-7; TRBD1 aligns across 9 bases. From germline, CDR1 is KGHSH and CDR2 LQKENI. J lost 4 bases, V lost 3 bases, and 10 bases had no gene match. The CDR3 has 16 amino acids. The CDR3: CASSPPTGTGSYEQYF. The DNA for the CDR3 is TGTGCCAGCTCACCCCCCACCGGGACAGGGTCTTACGAGCAGTACTTC.